These 21 T cell receptor beta chains originate from one sample sequenced in a study of beta chain features in type 1 diabetes. Reverse transcribing all isolated RNA meant expressed TCRB transcripts were sequenced. Here immunoSEQ multiplex PCR was the method, and the copy in TCRdb shows in-frame clones only, minus some. The sample includes a few hundred thousand clones, 15% to 20% of them seen just once. Sequencing was performed on naive CD4+ T cells from blood. These receptors all come from a woman aged 18-29 years in good health.

This clone was observed a handful of times. The chain uses TRBV11-2 and TRBJ1-5; possible D gene TRBD1, 6 bases. This CDR3 is built from 13 residues. Looked up from germline, CDR1 is SGHAT and CDR2 is FQNNGV. The CDR3 is CVVTGGWNQPQHF. The CDR3 DNA is TGTGTAGTCACGGGGGGCTGGAATCAGCCCCAGCATTTT.

This clone was seen a handful of times. The rearrangement links TRBV2 to TRBJ2-7; TRBD2 is a possible D gene (5 bases). Trimming took 7 bases from V and 2 from J, leaving 9 bases between them. CDR1 and CDR2 (germline): SNHLY, FYNNEI. The length of the CDR3 is 12 residues. This CDR3 reads CASNREPYEQYF. The CDR3, as DNA: TGTGCCAGCAACCGGGAACCCTACGAGCAGTACTTC.

This clone turned up a few times. Other DNA sequences in this specimen translate into the identical CDR3. The chain employs TRBV30 and TRBJ2-3; 12 bases are a match to TRBD2. In germline, CDR1 is GTSNPN, CDR2 SVGIG (reference sequence). This CDR3 is built from 15 residues. Germline trimming cut 1 base from V and 1 base from J; bases unmatched to any gene: 0. This CDR3 reads CAWSGTSGGTDTQYF. The CDR3 coding sequence is TGTGCCTGGAGTGGGACTAGCGGGGGCACAGATACGCAGTATTTT. Full variable domain (remainder filled in from reference TRBV30 and TRBJ2-3): SQTIHQWPATLVQPVGSPLSLECTVEGTSNPNLYWYRQAAGRGLQLLFYSVGIGQISSEVPQNLSASRPQDRQFILSSKKLLLSDSGFYLCAWSGTSGGTDTQYFGPGTRLTVL.

The rearrangement joins TRBV18 to TRBJ2-7; 9 nucleotides line up with TRBD1. Trimming at V came to 6 bases and at J to 5 bases, leaving 14 bases not matched to a gene. CDR3 size: 16 residues. Looked up from germline, CDR1 is KGHSH and CDR2 is LQKENI. The CDR3 here is CASSPSSDRGADEQYF. Here the CDR3 DNA reads TGTGCCAGCTCTCCTTCCTCCGACAGGGGGGCCGACGAGCAGTACTTC.

The CDR3 coding sequence is TGTGCCAGCAGGACAGGGGGCAGGGAGACCCAGTACTTC. Protein product: CASRTGGRETQYF. The genes are TRBV6-5 and TRBJ2-5; TRBD1 aligns across 10 bases. V was pared by 6 bases and J by 5 bases, with 3 bases of the junction left unmatched. The CDR3 length is 13 residues. Germline CDR1 MNHEY, CDR2 SVGAGI.

The CDR3 is CASRGGVVGEQFF. CDR3 nucleotides: TGTGCCAGCAGGGGGGGTGTAGTAGGCGAGCAGTTCTTC. This sequence joins TRBV2 and TRBJ2-1; possible D gene TRBD2, 6 bases. There are 13 residues in the CDR3. The V end lost 6 bases, the J end lost 10 bases, and 16 bases lay between the germline ends. Germline lookup yields CDR1 SNHLY and CDR2 FYNNEI.

This clone was observed a handful of times. The rearrangement joins TRBV18 to TRBJ2-7; 7 bases line up with TRBD1. J lost 5 bases, V lost 6 bases, and 13 bases had no gene match. Germline CDR1 is KGHSH and CDR2 is LQKENI. This CDR3 has 15 amino acids. CDR3 residues: CASSQGQVNENEQYF. The DNA for the CDR3 is TGTGCCAGCTCCCAAGGACAGGTAAATGAGAACGAGCAGTACTTC.

This clone was seen ten or more times. This chain uses TRBV7-2 with TRBJ2-7; D is uncertain. The CDR3 contains 11 residues. CDR1 SGHTA and CDR2 FQGNSA come from the germline V gene. V was cut by 5 bases and J by 1 base, with 3 bases left in between. For the CDR3, the DNA is TGTGCCAGCAGCCCGTCCTACGAGCAGTACTTC. Amino acids: CASSPSYEQYF.

This chain joins TRBV5-1 and TRBJ2-7, with no clear D. The CDR3 covers 11 residues. The V gene lost 4 bases and the J gene lost 6 bases, with 8 bases spanning the gap. Per the germline V gene, CDR1 is SGHRS and CDR2 is YFSETQ. In DNA, the CDR3 is TGCGCCAGCAGCAGCGCGTCCGAGCAGTACTTC. Translated, it gives CASSSASEQYF.

This chain connects TRBV6-5 to TRBJ2-2; possible D gene TRBD1, 6 bases. This CDR3 region has 15 residues. V was pared by 5 bases and J by 1 base, with 11 bases between. CDR1 is MNHEY, CDR2 SVGAGI, per germline. CDR3 DNA sequence: TGTGCCAGCAGTAGAGGGGGACAGAACACCGGGGAGCTGTTTTTT. Translated: CASSRGGQNTGELFF.

This clone was found a few times. The CDR3 DNA follows: TGTGCCAATCAAAGCGGGAGCCCTCCCTACAATGAGCAGTTCTTC. This translates into CANQSGSPPYNEQFF. The rearrangement uses TRBV21-1 and TRBJ2-1; the table gives TRBD2 as D, unverified against the DNA. TRBV21-1 is noted as a pseudogene. The CDR3 has 15 amino acids.

This clone was counted a single time. The V gene is TRBV7-6, the J gene TRBJ2-1; 13 bases are a match to TRBD2. In germline, CDR1 is SGHVS, CDR2 FNYEAQ. V shed 1 base, J shed 4 bases, and the junction held 1 base outside the gene matches. The CDR3 covers 16 residues. The chain's CDR3 is CASSLGTSGGYNEQFF. For the CDR3, the DNA is TGTGCCAGCAGCTTAGGGACTAGCGGGGGATACAATGAGCAGTTCTTC.

V and J are TRBV9 and TRBJ1-6, with D hard to call. CDR3 length: 14 residues. CDR1 SGDLS and CDR2 YYNGEE come from the germline V gene. With 0 bases removed from V and 7 bases from J, the gap between germline ends came to 8 bases. The CDR3 protein is CASSVGQTNSPLHF. The CDR3, as DNA: TGTGCCAGCAGCGTAGGGCAAACAAATTCACCCCTCCACTTT.

The J gene is TRBJ2-7, the V gene TRBV4-2, with TRBD2 identical over 14 bases. V was clipped by 1 base and J by 6 bases; unmatched bases: 8. This CDR3 has 17 residues. The germline CDR1 and CDR2 sequences are LGHNA and YNFKEQ. The CDR3 here is CASSQGLGTSGGPEQYF. The CDR3 DNA sequence: TGTGCCAGCAGCCAAGGACTTGGGACTAGCGGGGGTCCCGAGCAGTACTTC.

This chain connects TRBV27 to TRBJ2-4, with 10 bases lining up with TRBD2. After removal of 5 bases from V and 2 bases from J, the junction contained 6 bases not matched to a gene. The germline gives CDR1 MNHEY, CDR2 SMNVEV (reference sequence). This CDR3 is 16 amino acids long. The CDR3 sequence is CASSPPGLATKNIQYF. CDR3 coding DNA: TGTGCCAGCAGTCCCCCGGGACTAGCGACCAAAAACATTCAGTACTTC.

This clone appeared a few times. The CDR3 coding sequence is TGTGCCAGCAGCGTAGTACAGGGGAACACTGAAGCTTTCTTT. Encoded protein: CASSVVQGNTEAFF. V and J are TRBV9 and TRBJ1-1; maybe TRBD1 (6 bases). Germline loops: CDR1 SGDLS, CDR2 YYNGEE. This CDR3 contains 14 residues. V lost 0 bases and J lost 1, with 7 bases in between.

The chain employs TRBV7-3 and TRBJ2-3; tentatively, D is TRBD2 (5 bases). The CDR3 is 13 amino acids. Germline CDR1 SGHTA, CDR2 FQGTGA. V lost 5 bases to trimming and J lost 0 bases, with 6 bases between them. CDR3: CASSRGSTDTQYF. The CDR3 nucleotides read TGTGCCAGCAGCCGAGGGAGCACAGATACGCAGTATTTT.

This clone was detected many times. The rearrangement uses TRBV27 and TRBJ1-2, with 8 nucleotides matching TRBD1. The V gene's germline CDR1 is MNHEY and CDR2 SMNVEV (reference sequence). V lost 3 bases and J lost 8; bases outside the gene matches: 14. This CDR3 contains 16 residues. The CDR3 DNA reads as TGTGCCAGCAGTTTCAGGTCGGGACAGGCTTCCTACGGCTACACCTTC. Its translation: CASSFRSGQASYGYTF.

This clone was found a few times. V gene TRBV19 combines with J gene TRBJ1-5; D may be TRBD1 (6 bases). The CDR3 sequence is 14 residues long. Trimming took 3 bases from V and 5 from J, leaving 11 bases between them. Germline lookup yields CDR1 LNHDA and CDR2 SQIVND (reference sequence). CDR3 sequence: CASSIDRTYQPQHF. DNA of the CDR3: TGTGCCAGTAGTATCGACAGGACCTATCAGCCCCAGCATTTT. The whole variable domain, remainder taken from reference TRBV19 and TRBJ1-5, is DGGITQSPKYLFRKEGQNVTLSCEQNLNHDAMYWYRQDPGQGLRLIYYSQIVNDFQKGDIAEGYSVSREKKESFPLTVTSAQKNPTAFYLCASSIDRTYQPQHFGDGTRLSIL.

This clone has just a few counts. The V call is TRBV5-4, the J call TRBJ2-5; 8 bases fit TRBD1. V was clipped by 2 bases and J by 4 bases; unmatched bases: 1. CDR3 length equals 13 residues. CDR1 and CDR2 from the germline V gene are SGHNT and YYREEE (reference sequence). DNA of the CDR3: TGTGCCAGCAGCTTCCAGGGGGCAGAGACCCAGTACTTC. Its protein product is CASSFQGAETQYF.

The chain carries TRBV28 and TRBJ1-5; no clear D. The V and J ends lost 2 bases and 7 bases respectively, with 6 bases between them. Germline V gives CDR1 MDHEN, CDR2 SYDVKM. The CDR3 contains 12 residues. This CDR3 reads CASSLPGQPQHF. CDR3 sequence (DNA): TGTGCCAGCAGTTTACCGGGACAGCCCCAGCATTTT.